This entry is about one T cell receptor beta chain. Its antigen is unknown. Sequencing used immunoSEQ multiplex PCR; TCRdb keeps in-frame clones, though not all of them. Among 2 million to 2.5 million clones listed, more than 85% were seen once. This specimen comes from a study of shared clonotypes between healthy human individuals. Findings and caveats of the study: Donor clonotype sharing was expected to depend on sequencing depth. Donor scarcity curtailed the genetic and exposure-history diversity represented herein.

This CDR3 spans 15 amino acids. Trimming took 8 bases from V and 6 from J; bases not matched to a gene: 7. CDR1 is MRHNA, CDR2 SNTAGT, per germline. Healthy HIV-negative adults without recent acute infections or vaccinations served as donors. The specimen was naive CD4+ T cells from PBMCs. The subset: CD45RA+ positively selected. This clonotype originated in a man in his late teens or twenties in good health. Some clones in this sample may be carry-over from other donors' samples. The chain couples TRBV6-4 to TRBJ2-2; 12 bases fit TRBD2. The CDR3, as DNA: TGTGCCAGCGCGAGAGGACTAGCGGGATCCGGGGAGCTGTTTTTT. Protein: CASARGLAGSGELFF.